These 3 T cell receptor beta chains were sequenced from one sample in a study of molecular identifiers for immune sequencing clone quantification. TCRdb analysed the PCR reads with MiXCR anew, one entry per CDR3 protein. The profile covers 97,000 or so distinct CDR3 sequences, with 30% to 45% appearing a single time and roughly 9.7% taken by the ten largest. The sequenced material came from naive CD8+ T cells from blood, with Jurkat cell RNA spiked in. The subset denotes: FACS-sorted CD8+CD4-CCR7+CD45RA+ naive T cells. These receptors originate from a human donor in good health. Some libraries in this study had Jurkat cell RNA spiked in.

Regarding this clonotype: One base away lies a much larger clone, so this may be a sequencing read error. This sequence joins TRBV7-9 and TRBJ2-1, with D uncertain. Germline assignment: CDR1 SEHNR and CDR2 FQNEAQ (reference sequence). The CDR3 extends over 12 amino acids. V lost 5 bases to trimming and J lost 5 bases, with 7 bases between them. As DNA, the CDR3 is TGTGCCAGCAGCAACCCCAACAATGAGCAGTTCTTC. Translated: CASSNPNNEQFF. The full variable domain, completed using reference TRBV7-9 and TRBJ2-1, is DTGVSQNPRHKITKRGQNVTFRCDPISEHNRLYWYRQTLGQGPEFLTYFQNEAQLEKSRLLSDRFSAERPKGSFSTLEIQRTEQGDSAMYLCASSNPNNEQFFGPGTRLTVL.

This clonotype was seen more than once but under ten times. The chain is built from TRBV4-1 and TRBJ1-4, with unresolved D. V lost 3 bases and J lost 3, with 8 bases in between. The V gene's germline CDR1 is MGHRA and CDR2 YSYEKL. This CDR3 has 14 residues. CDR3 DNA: TGCGCCAGCAGCCACGCTTTTCCTAATGAAAAACTGTTTTTT. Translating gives CASSHAFPNEKLFF.

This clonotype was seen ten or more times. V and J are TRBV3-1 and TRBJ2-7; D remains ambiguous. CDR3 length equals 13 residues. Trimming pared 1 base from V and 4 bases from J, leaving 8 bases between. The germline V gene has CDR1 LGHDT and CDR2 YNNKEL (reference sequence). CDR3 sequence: CASSQGTAYEQYF. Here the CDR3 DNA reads TGTGCCAGCAGCCAAGGCACAGCTTACGAGCAGTACTTC.